This is a list of T cell receptor beta chains from one sample in a study of T-cell reconstitution after alpha-beta-depleted transplantation in children. Via MiXCR, TCRdb re-called the PCR reads, giving one row per CDR3 protein. The sample lists over 550,000 distinct CDR3 sequences, about 10% occurring once. The sequencing used PBMCs from the stem cell graft donor, collected from the stem cell graft. Receptor source: a human donor who donated a stem cell graft to a child with acute myeloid leukemia. Each CDR3 is given with its conserved first and last residue. The order of the fields is V gene, clone size, D gene, J gene, CDR3 DNA, CDR3 protein. D genes are given only for firm matches. The size field is filled for only some rows; it gives once, few, many or a size class.

TRBV12-3/TRBV12-4	few	TRBD2	TRBJ2-3	TGTGCCAGCAGTTTAGGAGCGGGAGGGTTCACAGATACGCAGTATTTT	CASSLGAGGFTDTQYF
TRBV5-1	few	TRBD2	TRBJ2-5	TGCGCCAGCAGCTTGGCGACTAGCGGGAGCGGGGAGACCCAGTACTTC	CASSLATSGSGETQYF
TRBV10-3	many	.	TRBJ1-1	TGTGCCATCAGTGAAGGTCAGGGGAACACTGAAGCTTTCTTT	CAISEGQGNTEAFF
TRBV4-3	few	.	TRBJ2-5	TGCGCCAGCAGCCCCTACTACGGGCTCCAAGAGACCCAGTACTTC	CASSPYYGLQETQYF
TRBV6-2/TRBV6-3	.	.	TRBJ2-3	TGTGCCAGCAGTTACCCGGGTCAACGGGATACGCAGTATTTT	CASSYPGQRDTQYF
TRBV14	.	.	TRBJ2-2	TGTGCCAGCAGCCAAGATCGACCCGGGGAGCTGTTTTTT	CASSQDRPGELFF
TRBV29-1	.	.	TRBJ2-1	TGCAGCGTTGAAGATCCTAACGGCCCCTCCTACAATGAGCAGTTCTTC	CSVEDPNGPSYNEQFF
TRBV7-7	.	TRBD1	TRBJ2-5	TGTGCTAGCAGCCACCGGGACAGTCCTCAAGAGACCCAGTACTTC	CASSHRDSPQETQYF
TRBV7-9	few	.	TRBJ2-7	TGTGCCAGCAGCTTAGTTCTCCCCTACGAGCAGTACTTC	CASSLVLPYEQYF
TRBV7-9	.	.	TRBJ2-5	TGTGCCAGCAGCCCTCCAGTTAACCAAGAGACCCAGTACTTC	CASSPPVNQETQYF
TRBV20-1	few	TRBD2	TRBJ2-1	TGCAGTGCTAGAAGGCCTGGCGGGAGGGGGGAAGGTGAGCAGTTCTTC	CSARRPGGRGEGEQFF
TRBV7-2	few	.	TRBJ2-3	TGTGCCAGCAGCTTATGGCGGGACACAGATACGCAGTATTTT	CASSLWRDTDTQYF
TRBV4-3	.	TRBD2	TRBJ2-2	TGCGCCAGCAGCCAAGAAGGGCTAGCGGGAGGGCCAGGAACCGGGGAGCTGTTTTTT	CASSQEGLAGGPGTGELFF
TRBV20-1	few	TRBD2	TRBJ2-5	TGCAGTGCTAGAGACGGGAGGAGCCAAGAGACCCAGTACTTC	CSARDGRSQETQYF
TRBV7-2	few	TRBD1	TRBJ2-3	TGTGCCAGCAGCTTAGTGGCCAGGGGGACAGATACGCAGTATTTT	CASSLVARGTDTQYF
TRBV7-9	few	TRBD2	TRBJ2-3	TGTGCCAGCAGCCCAACGGGGGGGCCTGGTACGCAGTATTTT	CASSPTGGPGTQYF
TRBV14	few	TRBD1	TRBJ2-5	TGTGCCAGCAGCCAAATTGGACAGGAAGAGACCCAGTACTTC	CASSQIGQEETQYF
TRBV2	.	TRBD1	TRBJ1-1	TGTGCCAGCAGGGAAAGGCGGACAGGGGTGAACACTGAAGCTTTCTTT	CASRERRTGVNTEAFF
TRBV7-9	.	.	TRBJ1-1	TGTGCCAGCAGCTTACGTGAAGGACCCAAGAACACTGAAGCTTTCTTT	CASSLREGPKNTEAFF
TRBV7-2	few	TRBD2	TRBJ2-7	TGTGCCAGCAGCCGTGGGACTAGCGGGAGTGAATTGGACTTC	CASSRGTSGSELDF
TRBV7-2	.	.	TRBJ2-1	TGTGCCAGCAGCTATACGGAGGGAGGGGGCAATGAGCAGTTCTTC	CASSYTEGGGNEQFF
TRBV29-1	.	TRBD1	TRBJ1-5	TGCAGCGTCATGGGGACAGAGAATCAGCCCCAGCATTTT	CSVMGTENQPQHF
TRBV4-1	few	TRBD2	TRBJ2-2	TGCGCCAGCAGCTCGACTAGCGGGAGAATCACCGGGGAGCTGTTTTTT	CASSSTSGRITGELFF
TRBV15	few	.	TRBJ2-5	TGTGCCACCAGCAGAGACTCGGGCAGGGCGGGAGAGACCCAGTACTTC	CATSRDSGRAGETQYF
TRBV11-1	many	TRBD2	TRBJ2-1	TGTGCCAGCAGCTTAGTAGCGGGAGGGCCCCTTGGCTCCTACAATGAGCAGTTCTTC	CASSLVAGGPLGSYNEQFF
TRBV2	few	.	TRBJ1-2	TGTGCCAGCAGTGCCAACAGGGCTAACTATGGCTACACCTTC	CASSANRANYGYTF
TRBV20-1	few	TRBD2	TRBJ2-7	TGCAGTAGCGGGAGGAATGGCGAGCAGTACTTC	CSSGRNGEQYF
TRBV20-1	few	TRBD1	TRBJ2-3	TGCAGTGCTAGAGAGAAAGGGACAGGGTTTTCGTCTAGCACAGATACGCAGTATTTT	CSAREKGTGFSSSTDTQYF
TRBV5-6	.	.	TRBJ2-7	TGTGCCAGCAGCTTGGGGGGCAGGGGCCCTCAGGAGCAGTACTTC	CASSLGGRGPQEQYF
TRBV12-3/TRBV12-4	few	.	TRBJ2-2	TGTGCCAGCAGCCCAACCCTTCGGGTTTTGAACACCGGGGAGCTGTTTTTT	CASSPTLRVLNTGELFF
TRBV10-3	many	TRBD2	TRBJ2-7	TGTGCCATCAGTGAGTCTGGGACTACCAACGAGCAGTACTTC	CAISESGTTNEQYF
TRBV19	.	TRBD1	TRBJ1-2	TGTGCCAGTAGATTCGGACAGGGGGCGCAGAACTATGGCTACACCTTC	CASRFGQGAQNYGYTF
TRBV5-1	.	.	TRBJ2-3	TGCGCCAGCAGCTTGGACTTTAGGACTACTCCCACAGATACGCAGTATTTT	CASSLDFRTTPTDTQYF
TRBV29-1	many	TRBD1	TRBJ2-2	TGCAGCGCTGGACAGGGACGTGGCACCGGGGAGCTGTTTTTT	CSAGQGRGTGELFF
TRBV4-2	.	TRBD2	TRBJ2-1	TGTGCCAGCAGCCAAGAATCTGGACTAGCATCCTACAATGAGCAGTTCTTC	CASSQESGLASYNEQFF
TRBV28	few	TRBD2	TRBJ2-1	TGTGCCAGCAGTTTCCTAGCGGGAGGGCCCCCTGAGCAGTTCTTC	CASSFLAGGPPEQFF
TRBV7-8	.	.	TRBJ2-1	TGTGCCAGCAGCTTAGCTGGTTTACGCTCCTACAATGAGCAGTTCTTC	CASSLAGLRSYNEQFF
TRBV7-2	few	.	TRBJ2-7	TGTGCCAGCAGCTCCCTCGGGGGAGGAAAAACCTACGAGCAGTACTTC	CASSSLGGGKTYEQYF
TRBV20-1	many	.	TRBJ2-5	TGCAGTGCTTTCTTGACGGGTCAAGAGACCCAGTACTTC	CSAFLTGQETQYF
TRBV5-1	.	TRBD2	TRBJ2-3	TGCGCCAGCAGCCCTTGGACTAGCGGGAGTCTCGCAAAACCCACAGATACGCAGTATTTT	CASSPWTSGSLAKPTDTQYF
TRBV10-3	many	TRBD2	TRBJ2-5	TGTGCCTCCAGTGGAGGGCTAGCGGGAGAAGAGACCCAGTACTTC	CASSGGLAGEETQYF
TRBV6-1	.	TRBD1	TRBJ1-2	TGTGCCAGCAGCTTGGACAGGGTGCTGCTACAGGATGGCTACACCTTC	CASSLDRVLLQDGYTF
TRBV5-1	many	TRBD1	TRBJ1-1	TGCGCCAGCAGCTTCGACAGGGGGCGAGAAGCTTTCTTT	CASSFDRGREAFF
TRBV4-3	.	.	TRBJ2-7	TGCGCCAGCAGCCAAGTGGTGGGGTACGAGCAGTACTTC	CASSQVVGYEQYF
TRBV5-4	.	TRBD1	TRBJ2-3	TGTGCCAGCAGCTTGGGGGCCGGGACAGGGGCTAGCACAGATACGCAGTATTTT	CASSLGAGTGASTDTQYF
TRBV29-1	many	.	TRBJ2-3	TGCAGCGCGTTCGGTGGGGGAACCACAGATACGCAGTATTTT	CSAFGGGTTDTQYF
TRBV7-3	many	.	TRBJ2-3	TGTGCCAGCAGCTTAAGGCCTGGACCAGGGGCCACAGATACGCAGTATTTT	CASSLRPGPGATDTQYF
TRBV9	few	TRBD2	TRBJ2-7	TGTGCCAGCAGCGTAGGGACTAGCGGGTCAGGGGACGAGCAGTACTTC	CASSVGTSGSGDEQYF
TRBV6-5	few	TRBD2	TRBJ2-7	TGTGCCAGCAGTTTAACTAGCGGCGAGGTGTACGAGCAGTACTTC	CASSLTSGEVYEQYF
TRBV20-1	few	.	TRBJ1-5	TGCAGTGCTAGCGAAGGACGGGTAGATCAGCCCCAGCATTTT	CSASEGRVDQPQHF
TRBV29-1	many	.	TRBJ2-7	TGCAGCGTTGGTGGGGGGCGAGGGAACGAGCAGTACTTC	CSVGGGRGNEQYF
TRBV12-3/TRBV12-4	few	TRBD1	TRBJ1-5	TGTGCCAGCAGTTTAGGAACAGGGGGGGATCAGCCCCAGCATTTT	CASSLGTGGDQPQHF